This T cell receptor beta chain was sequenced in a study of regulatory T cells in long-lasting Graves disease. The sample's time point: persistent/refractory GD, antithyroid drugs over 5 years with positive TRAb. With RNA extracted from PBMCs as input, the TCR library was made. In this sample, this clonotype turned up many times. In building TCR beta libraries, iRepertoire HTBI primers were used together with Arm-PCR of CDR3 regions. MiXCR, run by TCRdb on the multiplex PCR reads, gives a single entry per CDR3 protein. Here the sample spans approximately 400,000 distinct CDR3 sequences, roughly 25% being singletons. The CDR3 is 16 amino acids. The V end lost 0 bases, the J end lost 2 bases, and 10 bases lay between the germline ends. Germline V gene lookup returns CDR1 MNHEY and CDR2 SVGAGI.

The chain recombines TRBV6-5 with TRBJ2-2; maybe TRBD1 (6 bases). This sequence originates from a woman aged 40 to 50 with Graves disease. The input for sequencing was peripheral blood mononuclear cells (PBMCs), taken when the disease was refractory, from a patient treated with antithyroid drugs. CDR3 sequence (DNA): TGTGCCAGCAGTTACTCGAGGACAGTCAACACCGGGGAGCTGTTTTTT. It encodes CASSYSRTVNTGELFF.